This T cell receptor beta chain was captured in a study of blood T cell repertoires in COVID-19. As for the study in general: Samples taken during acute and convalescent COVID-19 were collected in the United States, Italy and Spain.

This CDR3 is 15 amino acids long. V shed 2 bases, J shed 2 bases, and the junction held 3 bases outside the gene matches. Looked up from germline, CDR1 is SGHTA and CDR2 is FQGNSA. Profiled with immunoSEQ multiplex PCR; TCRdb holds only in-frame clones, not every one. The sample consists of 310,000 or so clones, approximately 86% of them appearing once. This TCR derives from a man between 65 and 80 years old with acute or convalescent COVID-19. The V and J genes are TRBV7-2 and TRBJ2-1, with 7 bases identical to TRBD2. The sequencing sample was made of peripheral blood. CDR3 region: CASSLRAGAYNEQFF. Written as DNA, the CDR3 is TGTGCCAGCAGCTTACGGGCGGGGGCCTACAATGAGCAGTTCTTC. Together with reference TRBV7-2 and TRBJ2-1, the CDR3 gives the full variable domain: GAGVSQSPSNKVTEKGKDVELRCDPISGHTALYWYRQSLGQGLEFLIYFQGNSAPDKSGLPSDRFSAERTGGSVSTLTIQRTQQEDSAVYLCASSLRAGAYNEQFFGPGTRLTVL.